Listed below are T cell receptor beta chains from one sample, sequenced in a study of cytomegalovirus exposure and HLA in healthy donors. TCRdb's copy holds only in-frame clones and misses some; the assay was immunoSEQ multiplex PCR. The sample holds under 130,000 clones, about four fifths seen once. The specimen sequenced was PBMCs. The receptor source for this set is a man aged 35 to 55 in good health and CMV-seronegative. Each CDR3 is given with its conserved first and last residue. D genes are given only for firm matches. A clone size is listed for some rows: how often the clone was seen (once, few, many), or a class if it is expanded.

CDR3 protein: CASTWDSSNEQFF
D gene: TRBD1
V gene: TRBV19
clone size: .
J gene: TRBJ2-1

CDR3 protein: CASRKLAGEGYNEQFF
D gene: TRBD2
V gene: TRBV4-1
clone size: .
J gene: TRBJ2-1

CDR3 protein: CASTSGQGAFGQPQHF
D gene: TRBD1
V gene: TRBV2
clone size: .
J gene: TRBJ1-5

CDR3 protein: CASSEGQGNTQYF
D gene: TRBD1
V gene: TRBV6-4
clone size: .
J gene: TRBJ2-3

CDR3 protein: CASSRLGGTDYEQYF
D gene: TRBD2
V gene: TRBV11-2
clone size: .
J gene: TRBJ2-7

CDR3 protein: CASSLSPYNEQFF
D gene: .
V gene: TRBV7-3
clone size: .
J gene: TRBJ2-1

CDR3 protein: CASSAREGPSNQPQHF
D gene: .
V gene: TRBV4-1
clone size: .
J gene: TRBJ1-5

CDR3 protein: CSVETDSRNYGYTF
D gene: .
V gene: TRBV29-1
clone size: .
J gene: TRBJ1-2

CDR3 protein: CATSRDVRLGQPQHF
D gene: .
V gene: TRBV15
clone size: .
J gene: TRBJ1-5

CDR3 protein: CASSPLNRQGTSGNTIYF
D gene: TRBD1
V gene: TRBV18
clone size: few
J gene: TRBJ1-3